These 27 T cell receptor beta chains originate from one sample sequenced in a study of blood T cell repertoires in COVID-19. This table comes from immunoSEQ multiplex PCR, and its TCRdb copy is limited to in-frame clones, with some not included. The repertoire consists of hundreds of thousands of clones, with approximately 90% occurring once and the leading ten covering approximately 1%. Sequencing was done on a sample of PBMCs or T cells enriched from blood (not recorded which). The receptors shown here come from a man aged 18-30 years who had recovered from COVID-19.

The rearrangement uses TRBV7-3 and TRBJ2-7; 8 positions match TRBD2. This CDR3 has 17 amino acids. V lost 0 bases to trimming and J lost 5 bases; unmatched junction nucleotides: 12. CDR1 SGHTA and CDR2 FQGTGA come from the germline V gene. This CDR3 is CASSLTLGGRRNHEQYF. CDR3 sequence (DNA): TGTGCCAGCAGCTTAACGTTAGGCGGGAGGCGCAACCACGAGCAGTACTTC.

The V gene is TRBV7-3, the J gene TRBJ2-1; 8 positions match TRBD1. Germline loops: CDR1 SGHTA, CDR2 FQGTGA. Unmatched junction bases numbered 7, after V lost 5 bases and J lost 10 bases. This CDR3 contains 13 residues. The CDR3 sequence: CASSQDRDREQFF. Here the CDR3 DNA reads TGTGCCAGCAGCCAGGACAGGGACCGGGAGCAGTTCTTC.

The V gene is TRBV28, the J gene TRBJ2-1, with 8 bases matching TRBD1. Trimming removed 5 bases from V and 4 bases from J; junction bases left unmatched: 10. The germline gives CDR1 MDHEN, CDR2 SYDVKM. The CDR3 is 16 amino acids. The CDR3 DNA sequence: TGTGCCAGCAGTCCTCCGGGACAGGCGACTTACAATGAGCAGTTCTTC. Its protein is CASSPPGQATYNEQFF.

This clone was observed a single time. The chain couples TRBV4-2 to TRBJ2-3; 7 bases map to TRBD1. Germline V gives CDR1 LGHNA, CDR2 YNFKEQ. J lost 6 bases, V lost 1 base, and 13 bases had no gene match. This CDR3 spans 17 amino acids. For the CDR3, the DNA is TGTGCCAGCAGCCAAGTATTTCCGCCGCAGGGGGTGGATACGCAGTATTTT. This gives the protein CASSQVFPPQGVDTQYF.

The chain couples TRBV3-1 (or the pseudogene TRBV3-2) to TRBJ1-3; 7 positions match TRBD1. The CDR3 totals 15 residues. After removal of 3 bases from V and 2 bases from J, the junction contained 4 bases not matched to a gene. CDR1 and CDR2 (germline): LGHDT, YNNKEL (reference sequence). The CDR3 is CASSQVTGTGNTIYF. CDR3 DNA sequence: TGTGCCAGCAGCCAGGTGACAGGGACTGGAAACACCATATATTTT.

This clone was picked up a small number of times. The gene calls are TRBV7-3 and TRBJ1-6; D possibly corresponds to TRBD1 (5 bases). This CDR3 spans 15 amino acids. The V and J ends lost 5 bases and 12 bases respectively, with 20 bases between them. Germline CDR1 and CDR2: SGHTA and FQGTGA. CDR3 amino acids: CASSPYGGANLPLHF. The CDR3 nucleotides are TGTGCCAGCAGCCCCTACGGAGGGGCAAATCTACCCCTCCACTTT.

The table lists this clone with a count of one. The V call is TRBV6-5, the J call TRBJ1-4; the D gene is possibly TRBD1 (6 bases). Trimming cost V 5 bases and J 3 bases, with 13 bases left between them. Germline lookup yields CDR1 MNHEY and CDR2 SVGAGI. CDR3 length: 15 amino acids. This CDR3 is CASSPRTAPNEKLFF. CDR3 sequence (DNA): TGTGCCAGCAGTCCCCGGACAGCTCCTAATGAAAAACTGTTTTTT.

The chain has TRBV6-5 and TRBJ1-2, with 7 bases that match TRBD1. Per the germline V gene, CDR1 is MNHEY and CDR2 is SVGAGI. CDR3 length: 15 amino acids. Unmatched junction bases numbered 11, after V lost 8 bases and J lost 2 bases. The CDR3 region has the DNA TGTGCCAGCGGGGGAACCGGGACAGCGAACTATGGCTACACCTTC. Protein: CASGGTGTANYGYTF.

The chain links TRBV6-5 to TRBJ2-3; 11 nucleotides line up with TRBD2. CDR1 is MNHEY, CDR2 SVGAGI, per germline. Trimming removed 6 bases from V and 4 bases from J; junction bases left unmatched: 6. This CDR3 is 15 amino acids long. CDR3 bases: TGTGCCAGCAGAACCGGGACTAGCGGCGCAGATACGCAGTATTTT. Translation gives CASRTGTSGADTQYF.

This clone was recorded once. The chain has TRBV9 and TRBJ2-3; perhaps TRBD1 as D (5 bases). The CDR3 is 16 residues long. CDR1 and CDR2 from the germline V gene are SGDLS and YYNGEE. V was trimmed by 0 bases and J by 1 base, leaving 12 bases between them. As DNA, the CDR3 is TGTGCCAGCAGCGTAGATCTAGGCAGGGGCACAGATACGCAGTATTTT. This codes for CASSVDLGRGTDTQYF.

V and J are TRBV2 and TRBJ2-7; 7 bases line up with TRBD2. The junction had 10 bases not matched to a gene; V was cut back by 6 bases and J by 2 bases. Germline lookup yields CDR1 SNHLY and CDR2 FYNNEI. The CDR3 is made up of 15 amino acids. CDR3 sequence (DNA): TGTGCCAGCAGCCGGAGCGGGAATGGCCCCTACGAGCAGTACTTC. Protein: CASSRSGNGPYEQYF.

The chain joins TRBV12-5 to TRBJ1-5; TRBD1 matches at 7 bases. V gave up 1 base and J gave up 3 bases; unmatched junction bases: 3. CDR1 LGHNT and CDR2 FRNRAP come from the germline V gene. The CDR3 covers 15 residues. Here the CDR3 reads CASGLGQGFNQPQHF. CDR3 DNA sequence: TGTGCTAGTGGTTTGGGACAGGGTTTCAATCAGCCCCAGCATTTT.

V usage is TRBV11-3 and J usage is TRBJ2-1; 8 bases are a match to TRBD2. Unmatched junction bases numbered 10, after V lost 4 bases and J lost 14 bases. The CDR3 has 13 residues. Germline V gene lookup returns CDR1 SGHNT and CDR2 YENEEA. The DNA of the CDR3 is TGTGCCAGCAGCTCCGGCGGGGGGCCGTCCAAGTTCTTC. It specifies CASSSGGGPSKFF.

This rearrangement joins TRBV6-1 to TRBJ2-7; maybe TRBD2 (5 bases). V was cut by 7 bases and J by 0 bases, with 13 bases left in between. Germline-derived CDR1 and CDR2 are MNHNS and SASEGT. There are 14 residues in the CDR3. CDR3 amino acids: CASNSATSSYEQYF. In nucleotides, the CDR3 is TGTGCCAGCAACTCAGCTACTAGCTCCTACGAGCAGTACTTC.

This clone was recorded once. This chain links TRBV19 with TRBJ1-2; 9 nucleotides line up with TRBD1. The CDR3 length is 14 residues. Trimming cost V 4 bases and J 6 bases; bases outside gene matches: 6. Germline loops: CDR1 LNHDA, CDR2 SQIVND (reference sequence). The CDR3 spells CASSKRTGVDGYTF. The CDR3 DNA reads TGTGCCAGTAGTAAACGGACAGGGGTGGATGGCTACACCTTC.

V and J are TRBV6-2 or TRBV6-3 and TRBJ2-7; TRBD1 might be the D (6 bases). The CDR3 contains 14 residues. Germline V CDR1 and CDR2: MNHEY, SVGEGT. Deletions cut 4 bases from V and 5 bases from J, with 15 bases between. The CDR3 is CASSLDRPVDEQYF. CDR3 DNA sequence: TGTGCCAGCAGTTTGGACAGACCAGTGGACGAGCAGTACTTC.

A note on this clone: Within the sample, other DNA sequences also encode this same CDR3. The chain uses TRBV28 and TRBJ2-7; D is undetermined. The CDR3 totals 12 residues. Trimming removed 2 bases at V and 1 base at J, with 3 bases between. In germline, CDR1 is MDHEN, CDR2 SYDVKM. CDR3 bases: TGTGCCAGCAGTTTACTGTCCTACGAGCAGTACTTC. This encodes CASSLLSYEQYF. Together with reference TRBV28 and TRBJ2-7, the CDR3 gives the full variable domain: DVKVTQSSRYLVKRTGEKVFLECVQDMDHENMFWYRQDPGLGLRLIYFSYDVKMKEKGDIPEGYSVSREKKERFSLILESASTNQTSMYLCASSLLSYEQYFGPGTRLTVT.

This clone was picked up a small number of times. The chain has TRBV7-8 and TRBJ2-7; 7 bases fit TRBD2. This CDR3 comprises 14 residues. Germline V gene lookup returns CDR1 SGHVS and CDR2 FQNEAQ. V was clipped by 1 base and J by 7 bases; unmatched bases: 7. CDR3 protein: CASSLDRLAVEQYF. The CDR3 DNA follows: TGTGCCAGCAGCTTAGATAGGCTAGCGGTTGAGCAGTACTTC.

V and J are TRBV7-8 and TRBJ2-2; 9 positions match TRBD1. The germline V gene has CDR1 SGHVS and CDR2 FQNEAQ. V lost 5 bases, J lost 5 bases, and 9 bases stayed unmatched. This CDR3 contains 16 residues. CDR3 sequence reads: CASSPTGQGLTGELFF. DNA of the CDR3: TGTGCCAGCAGCCCCACCGGACAGGGGTTAACCGGGGAGCTGTTTTTT.

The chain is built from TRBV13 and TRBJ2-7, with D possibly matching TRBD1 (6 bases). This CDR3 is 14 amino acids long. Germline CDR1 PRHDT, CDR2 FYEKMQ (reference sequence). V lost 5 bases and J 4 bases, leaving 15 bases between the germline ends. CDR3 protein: CASSPRTGTYEQYF. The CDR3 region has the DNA TGTGCCAGCAGCCCTCGAACAGGGACGTACGAGCAGTACTTC. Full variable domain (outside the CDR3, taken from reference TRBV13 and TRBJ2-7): AAGVIQSPRHLIKEKRETATLKCYPIPRHDTVYWYQQGPGQDPQFLISFYEKMQSDKGSIPDRFSAQQFSDYHSELNMSSLELGDSALYFCASSPRTGTYEQYFGPGTRLTVT.

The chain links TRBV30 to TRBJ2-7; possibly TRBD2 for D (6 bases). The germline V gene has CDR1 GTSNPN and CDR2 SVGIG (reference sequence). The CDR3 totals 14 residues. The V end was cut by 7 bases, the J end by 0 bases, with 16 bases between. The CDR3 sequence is CASTSEGFSYEQYF. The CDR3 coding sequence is TGTGCCTCGACCTCGGAGGGGTTCTCCTACGAGCAGTACTTC.

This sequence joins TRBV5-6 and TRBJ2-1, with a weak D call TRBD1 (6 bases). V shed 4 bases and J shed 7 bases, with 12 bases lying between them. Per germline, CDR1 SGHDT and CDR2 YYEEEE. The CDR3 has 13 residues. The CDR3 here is CASSATTGNEQFF. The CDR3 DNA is TGTGCCAGCAGCGCGACTACAGGGAATGAGCAGTTCTTC.

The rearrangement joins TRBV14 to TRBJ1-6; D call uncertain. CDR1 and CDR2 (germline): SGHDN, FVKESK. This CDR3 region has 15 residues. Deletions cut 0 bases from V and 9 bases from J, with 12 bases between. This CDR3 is CASSQDPPLGSPLHF. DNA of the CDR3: TGTGCCAGCAGCCAAGATCCGCCTCTCGGTTCACCCCTCCACTTT.

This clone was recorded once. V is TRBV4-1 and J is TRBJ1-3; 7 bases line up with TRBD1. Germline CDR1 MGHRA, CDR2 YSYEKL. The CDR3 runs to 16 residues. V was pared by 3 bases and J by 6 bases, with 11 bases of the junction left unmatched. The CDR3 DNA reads TGCGCCAGCAGCCACCCGGGACAGAAGGGGACAAACACCATATATTTT. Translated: CASSHPGQKGTNTIYF.

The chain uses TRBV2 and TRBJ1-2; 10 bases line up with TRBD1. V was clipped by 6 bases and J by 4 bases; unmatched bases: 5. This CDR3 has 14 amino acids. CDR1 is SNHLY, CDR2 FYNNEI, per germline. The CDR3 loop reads CASRAGTGVYGYTF. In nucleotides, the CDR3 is TGTGCCAGCAGGGCCGGGACAGGGGTCTATGGCTACACCTTC.

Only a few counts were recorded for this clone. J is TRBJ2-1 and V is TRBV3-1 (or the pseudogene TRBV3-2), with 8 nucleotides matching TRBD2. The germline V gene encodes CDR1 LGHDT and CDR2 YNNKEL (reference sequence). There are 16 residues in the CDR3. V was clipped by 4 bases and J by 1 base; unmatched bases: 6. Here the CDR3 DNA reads TGTGCCAGCAGCCCCGGGGGGGGTGCTTCCTACAATGAGCAGTTCTTC. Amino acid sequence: CASSPGGGASYNEQFF.

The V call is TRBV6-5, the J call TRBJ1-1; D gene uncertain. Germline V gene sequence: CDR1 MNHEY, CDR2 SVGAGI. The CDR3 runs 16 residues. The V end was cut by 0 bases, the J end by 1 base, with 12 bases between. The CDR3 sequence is CASSYSRAGWNTEAFF. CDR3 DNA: TGTGCCAGCAGTTACTCTAGAGCAGGATGGAACACTGAAGCTTTCTTT.